The 5 T cell receptor beta chains presented below share a single source sample, sequenced in a study of T cell responses to AZD1222 COVID-19 vaccine. Assay: immunoSEQ multiplex PCR; the TCRdb copy retains only in-frame clones and omits some. In the table there are over 150,000 clones, almost 90% of which are singletons. The source was peripheral blood, collected 28 days after the second AZD1222 dose. The receptors shown here come from an adult who received the AZD1222 COVID-19 vaccine.

V is TRBV27 and J is TRBJ2-3; 8 nucleotides align to TRBD2. J was trimmed by 3 bases and V by 1 base; bases with no gene match: 9. The CDR3 spans 17 residues. Looked up from germline, CDR1 is MNHEY and CDR2 is SMNVEV (reference sequence). The DNA of the CDR3 is TGTGCCAGCAGTTTATGGACTAGCTCAGGGCGGACAGATACGCAGTATTTT. This encodes CASSLWTSSGRTDTQYF.

The CDR3 protein is CASTSGGSEQFF. CDR3 sequence (DNA): TGTGCCAGCACATCAGGGGGCTCTGAGCAGTTCTTC. This chain joins TRBV12-3 or TRBV12-4 and TRBJ2-1; 8 bases fit TRBD1. Trimming at V came to 7 bases and at J to 9 bases, leaving 5 bases not matched to a gene. The CDR3 covers 12 residues.

This chain joins TRBV28 and TRBJ1-3; D call uncertain. Germline-derived CDR1 and CDR2 are MDHEN and SYDVKM. The CDR3 is 12 residues long. Trimming cost V 6 bases and J 4 bases, with 7 bases left between them. The chain's CDR3 is CASRSTGNTIYF. The CDR3 DNA follows: TGTGCCAGCAGGTCGACAGGAAACACCATATATTTT. The full variable domain, rest sourced from reference TRBV28 and TRBJ1-3, is DVKVTQSSRYLVKRTGEKVFLECVQDMDHENMFWYRQDPGLGLRLIYFSYDVKMKEKGDIPEGYSVSREKKERFSLILESASTNQTSMYLCASRSTGNTIYFGEGSWLTVV.

The V gene is TRBV12-3 or TRBV12-4, the J gene TRBJ1-5; TRBD1 agrees at 8 bases. J lost 16 bases, V lost 6 bases, and 11 bases had no gene match. The CDR3 is 12 amino acids. The chain's CDR3 is CASSQRTGPYHF. CDR3 nucleotides: TGTGCCAGCAGCCAGCGGACAGGGCCCTACCATTTT.

This chain connects TRBV5-1 to TRBJ1-2, with D maybe TRBD1 (5 bases). V was trimmed by 1 base and J by 4 bases, leaving 20 bases between them. This CDR3 has 17 residues. Germline V gives CDR1 SGHRS, CDR2 YFSETQ. The CDR3 is CASSLLLGQSSGYGYTF. The CDR3 nucleotides are TGCGCCAGCAGCTTGCTGTTAGGACAATCATCGGGCTATGGCTACACCTTC.